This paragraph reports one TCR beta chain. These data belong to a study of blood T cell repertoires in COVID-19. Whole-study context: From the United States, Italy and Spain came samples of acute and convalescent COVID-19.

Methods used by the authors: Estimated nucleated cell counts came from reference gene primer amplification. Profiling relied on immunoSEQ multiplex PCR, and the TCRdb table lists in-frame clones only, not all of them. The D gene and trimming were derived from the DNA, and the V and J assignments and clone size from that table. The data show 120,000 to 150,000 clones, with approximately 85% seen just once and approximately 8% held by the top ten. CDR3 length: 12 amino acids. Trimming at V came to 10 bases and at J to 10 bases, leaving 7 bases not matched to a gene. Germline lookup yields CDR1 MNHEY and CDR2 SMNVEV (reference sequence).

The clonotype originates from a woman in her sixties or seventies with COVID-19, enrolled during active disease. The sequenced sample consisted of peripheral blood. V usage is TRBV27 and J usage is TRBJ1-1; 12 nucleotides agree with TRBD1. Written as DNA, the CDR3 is TGTGCCACTTCGGGACAGGGGGCTGCAGCTTTCTTT. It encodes CATSGQGAAAFF.